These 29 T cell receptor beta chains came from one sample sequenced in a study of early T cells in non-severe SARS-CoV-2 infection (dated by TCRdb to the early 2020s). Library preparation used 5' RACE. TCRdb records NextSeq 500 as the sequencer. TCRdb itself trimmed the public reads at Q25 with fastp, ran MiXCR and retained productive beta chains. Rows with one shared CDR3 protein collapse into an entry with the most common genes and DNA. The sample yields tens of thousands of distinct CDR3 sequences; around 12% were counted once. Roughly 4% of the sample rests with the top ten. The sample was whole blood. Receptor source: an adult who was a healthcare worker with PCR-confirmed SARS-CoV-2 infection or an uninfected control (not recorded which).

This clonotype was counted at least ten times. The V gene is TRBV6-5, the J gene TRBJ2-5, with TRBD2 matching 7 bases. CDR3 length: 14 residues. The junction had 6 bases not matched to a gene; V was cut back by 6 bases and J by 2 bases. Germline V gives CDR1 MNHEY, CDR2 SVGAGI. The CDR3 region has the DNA TGTGCCAGCAGGCTCACTAGCGAGCAAGAGACCCAGTACTTC. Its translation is CASRLTSEQETQYF.

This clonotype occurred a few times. CDR3 protein: CSASFLAVSSYNEQFF. As DNA, the CDR3 is TGCAGTGCTAGCTTTCTAGCGGTAAGCTCCTACAATGAGCAGTTCTTC. This chain uses TRBV20-1 with TRBJ2-1, with 7 bases aligning to TRBD2. The germline gives CDR1 DFQATT, CDR2 SNEGSKA (reference sequence). CDR3 size: 16 residues. The trim removed 3 bases at V and 0 bases at J, leaving 8 bases unmatched.

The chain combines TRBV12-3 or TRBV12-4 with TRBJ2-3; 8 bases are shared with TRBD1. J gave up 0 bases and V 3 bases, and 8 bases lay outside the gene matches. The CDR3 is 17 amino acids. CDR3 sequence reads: CASSLDRALRSTDTQYF. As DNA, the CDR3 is TGTGCCAGCAGTTTGGACAGGGCCCTCAGAAGCACAGATACGCAGTATTTT.

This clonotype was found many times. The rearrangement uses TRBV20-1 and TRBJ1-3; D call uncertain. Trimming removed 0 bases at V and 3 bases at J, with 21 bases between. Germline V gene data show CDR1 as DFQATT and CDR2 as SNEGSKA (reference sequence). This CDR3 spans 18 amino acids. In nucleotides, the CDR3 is TGCAGTGCTAGAGATCTCTTGGAAGGGAGAGGTAGTGGAAACACCATATATTTT. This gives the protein CSARDLLEGRGSGNTIYF.

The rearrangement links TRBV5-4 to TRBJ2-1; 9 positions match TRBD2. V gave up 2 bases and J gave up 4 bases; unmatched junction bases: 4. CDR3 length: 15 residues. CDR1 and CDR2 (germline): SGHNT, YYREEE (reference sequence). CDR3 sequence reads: CASSFSAGGYNEQFF. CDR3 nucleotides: TGTGCCAGCAGCTTTTCCGCGGGGGGGTACAATGAGCAGTTCTTC.

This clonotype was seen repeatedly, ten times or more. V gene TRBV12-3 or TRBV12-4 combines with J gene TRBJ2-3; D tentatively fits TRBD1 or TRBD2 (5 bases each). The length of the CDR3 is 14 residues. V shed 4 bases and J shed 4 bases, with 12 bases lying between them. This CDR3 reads CASSSTRGADTQYF. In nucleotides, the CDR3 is TGTGCCAGCAGTTCTACTAGAGGGGCAGATACGCAGTATTTT.

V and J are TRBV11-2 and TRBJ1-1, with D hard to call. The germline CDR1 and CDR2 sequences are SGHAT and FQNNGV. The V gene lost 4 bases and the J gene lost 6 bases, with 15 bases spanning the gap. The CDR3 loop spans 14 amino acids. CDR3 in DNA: TGTGCCAGCAGCTCAGACGGGGTTGTGCCTGAAGCTTTCTTT. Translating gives CASSSDGVVPEAFF.

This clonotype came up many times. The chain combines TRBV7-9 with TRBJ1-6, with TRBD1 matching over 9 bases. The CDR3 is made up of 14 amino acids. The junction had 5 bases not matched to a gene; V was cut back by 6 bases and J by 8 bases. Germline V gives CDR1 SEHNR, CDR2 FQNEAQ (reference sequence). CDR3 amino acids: CASRDTGGYSPLHF. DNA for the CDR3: TGTGCCAGCAGGGATACAGGGGGCTATTCACCCCTCCACTTT.

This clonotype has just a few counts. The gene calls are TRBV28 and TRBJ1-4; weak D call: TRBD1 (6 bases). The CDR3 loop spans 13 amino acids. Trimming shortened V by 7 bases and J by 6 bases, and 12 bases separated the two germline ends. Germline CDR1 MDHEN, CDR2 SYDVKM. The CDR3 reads CASTLGQDEKLFF. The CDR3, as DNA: TGTGCCAGCACCCTGGGACAAGATGAAAAACTGTTTTTT. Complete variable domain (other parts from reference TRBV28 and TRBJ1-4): DVKVTQSSRYLVKRTGEKVFLECVQDMDHENMFWYRQDPGLGLRLIYFSYDVKMKEKGDIPEGYSVSREKKERFSLILESASTNQTSMYLCASTLGQDEKLFFGSGTQLSVL.

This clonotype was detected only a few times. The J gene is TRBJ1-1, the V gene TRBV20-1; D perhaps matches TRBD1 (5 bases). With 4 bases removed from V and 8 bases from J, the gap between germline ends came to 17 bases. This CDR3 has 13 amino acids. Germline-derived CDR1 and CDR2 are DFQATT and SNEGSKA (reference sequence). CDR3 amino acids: CSATTGDRKEAFF. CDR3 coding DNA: TGCAGTGCTACCACCGGGGACCGAAAAGAAGCTTTCTTT.

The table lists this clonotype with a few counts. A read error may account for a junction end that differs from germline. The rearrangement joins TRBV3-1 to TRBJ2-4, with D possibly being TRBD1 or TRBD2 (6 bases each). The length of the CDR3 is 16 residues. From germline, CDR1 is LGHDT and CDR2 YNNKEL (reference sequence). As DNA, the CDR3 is TGTGCCAGCAGTCAAGATCCTCCGGGGGCGGCAAACATTCAGTACTTC. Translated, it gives CASSQDPPGAANIQYF.

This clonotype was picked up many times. The CDR3 bases are TGTGCCAGCAGCCCAGGGACAGGGTCAGCTAACTATGGCTACACCTTC. It is translated as CASSPGTGSANYGYTF. The chain combines TRBV7-8 with TRBJ1-2; TRBD1 agrees at 9 bases. After removal of 5 bases from V and 0 bases from J, the junction contained 7 bases not matched to a gene. This CDR3 has 16 amino acids. CDR1 and CDR2 (germline): SGHVS, FQNEAQ.

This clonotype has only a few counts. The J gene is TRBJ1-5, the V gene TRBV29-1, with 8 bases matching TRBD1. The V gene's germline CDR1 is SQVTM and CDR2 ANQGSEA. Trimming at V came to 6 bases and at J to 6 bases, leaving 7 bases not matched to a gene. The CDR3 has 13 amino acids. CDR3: CSVQQGDGQPQHF. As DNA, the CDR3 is TGCAGCGTCCAACAGGGGGACGGTCAGCCCCAGCATTTT.

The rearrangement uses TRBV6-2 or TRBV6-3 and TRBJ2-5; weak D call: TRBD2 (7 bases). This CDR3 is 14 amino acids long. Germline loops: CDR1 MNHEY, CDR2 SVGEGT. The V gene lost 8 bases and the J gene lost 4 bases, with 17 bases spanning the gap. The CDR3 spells CASRDGGAPETQYF. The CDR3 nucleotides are TGTGCCAGCCGTGATGGGGGGGCTCCAGAGACCCAGTACTTC.

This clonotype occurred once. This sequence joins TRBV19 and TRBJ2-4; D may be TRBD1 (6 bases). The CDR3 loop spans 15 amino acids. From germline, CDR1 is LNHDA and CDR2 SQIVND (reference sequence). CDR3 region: CVSKERTGWGNIQYF. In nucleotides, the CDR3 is TGTGTCAGCAAAGAAAGAACAGGGTGGGGAAACATTCAGTACTTC.

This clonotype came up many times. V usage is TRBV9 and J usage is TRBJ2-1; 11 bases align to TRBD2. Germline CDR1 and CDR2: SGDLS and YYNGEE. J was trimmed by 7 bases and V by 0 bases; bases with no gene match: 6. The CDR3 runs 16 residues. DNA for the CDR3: TGTGCCAGCAGCGTAGTTTCTAGCGGGGGGAGTAATGAGCAGTTCTTC. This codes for CASSVVSSGGSNEQFF.

The CDR3 sequence: CASSVVSGTIPEAFF. The CDR3 nucleotides read TGTGCCAGCAGCGTAGTTTCCGGGACGATCCCTGAAGCTTTCTTT. J is TRBJ1-1 and V is TRBV9; TRBD1 might be the D (5 bases). Trimming shortened V by 0 bases and J by 6 bases, and 15 bases separated the two germline ends. CDR1 is SGDLS and CDR2 is YYNGEE in the germline V gene. The CDR3 extends over 15 amino acids. The entire variable domain, with the rest obtained from reference TRBV9 and TRBJ1-1, is as follows: DSGVTQTPKHLITATGQRVTLRCSPRSGDLSVYWYQQSLDQGLQFLIQYYNGEERAKGNILERFSAQQFPDLHSELNLSSLELGDSALYFCASSVVSGTIPEAFFGQGTRLTVV.

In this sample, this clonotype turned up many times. The CDR3 region is CASSPPYTPGETQYF. The DNA for the CDR3 is TGTGCCAGCTCACCACCGTATACCCCGGGGGAGACCCAGTACTTC. V usage is TRBV18 and J usage is TRBJ2-5; D may be TRBD2 (5 bases). This CDR3 region has 15 residues. CDR1 KGHSH and CDR2 LQKENI come from the germline V gene. V dropped 0 bases and J dropped 5 bases, with 13 bases sitting between them.

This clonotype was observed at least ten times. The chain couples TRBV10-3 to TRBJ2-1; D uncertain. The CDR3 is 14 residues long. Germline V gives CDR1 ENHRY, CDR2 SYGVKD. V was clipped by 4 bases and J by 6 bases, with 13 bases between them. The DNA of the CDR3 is TGTGCCATCAGTGTGGGCTACCTGGGCAATGAGCAGTTCTTC. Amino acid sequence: CAISVGYLGNEQFF.

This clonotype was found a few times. The CDR3 reads CASSYSISGANVLTF. The CDR3, as DNA: TGTGCCAGCAGTTACTCGATCTCTGGGGCCAACGTCCTGACTTTC. The rearrangement links TRBV6-6 to TRBJ2-6; D gene ambiguous. The CDR3 extends over 15 amino acids. Germline CDR1 is MNHNY and CDR2 is SVGAGI (reference sequence). The V gene lost 0 bases and the J gene lost 0 bases, with 3 bases spanning the gap.

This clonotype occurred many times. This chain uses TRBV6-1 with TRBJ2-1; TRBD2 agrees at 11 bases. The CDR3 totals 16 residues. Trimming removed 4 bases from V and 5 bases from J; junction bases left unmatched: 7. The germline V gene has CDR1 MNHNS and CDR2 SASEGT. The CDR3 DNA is TGTGCCAGCAGTGCGACTAGCGGGATCATTCACAATGAGCAGTTCTTC. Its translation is CASSATSGIIHNEQFF.

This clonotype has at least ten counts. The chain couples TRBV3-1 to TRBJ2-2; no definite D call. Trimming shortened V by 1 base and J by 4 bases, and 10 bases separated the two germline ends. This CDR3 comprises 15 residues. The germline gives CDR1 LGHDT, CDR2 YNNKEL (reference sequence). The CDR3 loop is CASSQVNSPTGELFF. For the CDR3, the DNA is TGTGCCAGCAGCCAAGTCAATAGCCCCACCGGGGAGCTGTTTTTT.

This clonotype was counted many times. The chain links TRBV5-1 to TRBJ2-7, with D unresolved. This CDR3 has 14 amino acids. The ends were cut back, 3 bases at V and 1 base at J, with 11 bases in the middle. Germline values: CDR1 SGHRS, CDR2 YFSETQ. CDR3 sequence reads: CASSSDSYSYEQYF. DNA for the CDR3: TGCGCCAGCAGCTCAGATAGCTATTCCTACGAGCAGTACTTC.

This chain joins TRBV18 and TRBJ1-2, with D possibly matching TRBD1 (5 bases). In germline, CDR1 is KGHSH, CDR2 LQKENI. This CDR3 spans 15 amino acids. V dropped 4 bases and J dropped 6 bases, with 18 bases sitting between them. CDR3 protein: CASSRTAPGLDGYTF. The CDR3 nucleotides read TGTGCCAGCTCACGAACGGCGCCGGGGCTCGATGGCTACACCTTC. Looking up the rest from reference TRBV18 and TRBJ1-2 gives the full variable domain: NAGVMQNPRHLVRRRGQEARLRCSPMKGHSHVYWYRQLPEEGLKFMVYLQKENIIDESGMPKERFSAEFPKEGPSILRIQQVVRGDSAAYFCASSRTAPGLDGYTFGSGTRLTVV.

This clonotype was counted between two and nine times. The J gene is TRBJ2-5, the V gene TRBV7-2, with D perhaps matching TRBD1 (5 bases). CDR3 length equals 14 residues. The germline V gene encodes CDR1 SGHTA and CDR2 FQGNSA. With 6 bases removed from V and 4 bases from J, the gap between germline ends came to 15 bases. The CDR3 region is CASSKPDRPETQYF. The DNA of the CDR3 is TGTGCCAGCAGTAAACCCGACAGACCAGAGACCCAGTACTTC.

CDR3 amino acids: CASSYTSRAQETQYF. CDR3 sequence (DNA): TGTGCCAGCAGTTACACCTCTAGGGCCCAAGAGACCCAGTACTTC. This rearrangement joins TRBV6-5 to TRBJ2-5; D is undetermined. CDR3 size: 15 residues. V gave up 2 bases and J gave up 1 base, with 11 bases separating them. Germline assignment: CDR1 MNHEY and CDR2 SVGAGI.

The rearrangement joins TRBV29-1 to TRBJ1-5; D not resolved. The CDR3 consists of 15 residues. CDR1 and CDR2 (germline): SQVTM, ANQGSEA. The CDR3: CSVVWRAASNQPQHF. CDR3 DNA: TGCAGTGTGGTCTGGAGGGCGGCTAGCAATCAGCCCCAGCATTTT.

CDR3 sequence: CATTDSNTGELFF. CDR3 in DNA: TGTGCCACGACAGATTCGAACACCGGGGAGCTGTTTTTT. V usage is TRBV7-9 and J usage is TRBJ2-2, with D perhaps TRBD1 (5 bases). CDR1 is SEHNR and CDR2 is FQNEAQ in the germline V gene (reference sequence). V was shortened by 10 bases and J by 0 bases, with 9 bases between the two germline ends. This CDR3 is built from 13 residues.

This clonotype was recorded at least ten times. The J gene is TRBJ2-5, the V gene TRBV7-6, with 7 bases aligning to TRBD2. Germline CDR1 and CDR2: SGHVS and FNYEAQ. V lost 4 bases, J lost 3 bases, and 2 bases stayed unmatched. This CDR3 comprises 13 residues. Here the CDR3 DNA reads TGTGCCAGCAGCTCGCGGGGGAAAGAGACCCAGTACTTC. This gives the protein CASSSRGKETQYF.